This T cell receptor beta chain appears in the sequencing data of a study of blood T cells in healthy people across ages. Study results and caveats: Older age coincided with a roughly linear decline in TCR beta diversity per million T cells.

Through a sample-barcoded 5' primer and a J-beta primer mix, a second PCR was run for roughly 7 to 12 cycles. TCRdb re-derived calls from the 5' RACE reads in MiXCR, one entry per CDR3 protein. The sample lists 800,000 or so distinct CDR3 sequences, just under 25% seen once, with approximately 3.7% in the top ten. The sample holds a few counts of this clonotype. The target antigen is unknown. The CDR3 contains 13 residues. Germline assignment: CDR1 MNHEY and CDR2 SMNVEV (reference sequence). Deletions cut 6 bases from V and 2 bases from J, with 11 bases between. The individuals who served as donors were healthy Caucasians living in Russia, aged roughly 6 to 95. The data also belong to a second study, concerning T cells of mothers and their children. Per that study: The donor cohort consisted of three healthy Caucasian mothers and their six children.

The chain couples TRBV27 to TRBJ2-7; D remains ambiguous. The sequence was collected from a boy between 5 and 17 years old in good health. The specimen sequenced was blood. This CDR3 is CASSRPQTYEQYF. The CDR3 DNA sequence: TGTGCCAGCAGCCGACCCCAGACCTACGAGCAGTACTTC.